The 9 T cell receptor beta chains reported below all come from one sample, sequenced in a study of cytomegalovirus exposure and HLA in healthy donors. TCRdb's table, derived via immunoSEQ multiplex PCR, lists solely in-frame clones and lacks some. The sample includes tens of thousands of clones, 90% to 95% of them seen just once. Source material: PBMCs. The receptors derive from a man younger than 35 in good health and CMV-seronegative.

J is TRBJ2-1 and V is TRBV11-2; TRBD2 is a possible D gene (7 bases). The germline CDR1 and CDR2 sequences are SGHAT and FQNNGV. The length of the CDR3 is 16 residues. The V end lost 4 bases, the J end lost 2 bases, and 15 bases lay between the germline ends. The CDR3 DNA reads as TGTGCCAGCAGCTCGCAAGGGGGGAGGGCCTACAATGAGCAGTTCTTC. Amino acid sequence: CASSSQGGRAYNEQFF.

J is TRBJ1-2 and V is TRBV4-1; D remains ambiguous. Trimming took 0 bases from V and 11 from J, leaving 10 bases between them. Germline V gene lookup returns CDR1 MGHRA and CDR2 YSYEKL. The CDR3 runs to 12 residues. The CDR3 loop is CASSQDSRVYTF. CDR3 DNA sequence: TGCGCCAGCAGCCAAGATAGCCGAGTTTACACCTTC.

V usage is TRBV10-3 and J usage is TRBJ1-2, with 8 bases lining up with TRBD1. Germline V gives CDR1 ENHRY, CDR2 SYGVKD. This CDR3 is built from 13 residues. The junction had 3 bases not matched to a gene; V was cut back by 6 bases and J by 3 bases. The DNA of the CDR3 is TGTGCCATCAGGGACAGGGAGGACTATGGCTACACCTTC. As protein: CAIRDREDYGYTF.

The rearrangement joins TRBV18 to TRBJ1-2; 8 bases match TRBD1. Germline V gene sequence: CDR1 KGHSH, CDR2 LQKENI. This CDR3 has 14 residues. J gave up 6 bases and V 4 bases, and 7 bases lay outside the gene matches. DNA for the CDR3: TGTGCCAGCTCACGGGACAGGTTAGGAGATGGCTACACCTTC. The encoded protein is CASSRDRLGDGYTF.

This chain uses TRBV7-2 with TRBJ2-7; D possibly corresponds to TRBD2 (5 bases). Trimming shortened V by 1 base and J by 3 bases, and 13 bases separated the two germline ends. This CDR3 spans 15 amino acids. CDR1 is SGHTA, CDR2 FQGNSA, per germline. CDR3 sequence reads: CASSLDRTRHYEQYF. The DNA of the CDR3 is TGTGCCAGCAGCTTAGACCGGACTCGACACTACGAGCAGTACTTC.

The count of this clone is one. The CDR3 here is CASSVELAGTTEQFF. The DNA for the CDR3 is TGTGCCAGCAGCGTAGAACTAGCGGGGACAACTGAGCAGTTCTTC. The chain employs TRBV9 and TRBJ2-1, with 10 bases lining up with TRBD2. From germline, CDR1 is SGDLS and CDR2 YYNGEE. This CDR3 contains 15 residues. V dropped 0 bases and J dropped 9; count of bases not matched to a gene: 6.

The chain has TRBV7-6 and TRBJ2-7; weak D call: TRBD1 (6 bases). The CDR3 is 13 amino acids. The V end was cut by 5 bases, the J end by 3 bases, with 11 bases between. CDR1 is SGHVS and CDR2 is FNYEAQ in the germline V gene. CDR3 nucleotide sequence: TGTGCCAGCAGCCAAGGACAGAACTACGAGCAGTACTTC. Translated: CASSQGQNYEQYF.

The CDR3, as DNA: TGTGCCAGCAGTACAGCGGGAGGGGGCCCAGATACGCAGTATTTT. Its translation is CASSTAGGGPDTQYF. This chain uses TRBV9 with TRBJ2-3; TRBD2 agrees at 10 bases. The CDR3 has 15 amino acids. Unmatched junction bases numbered 7, after V lost 5 bases and J lost 4 bases. The V gene's germline CDR1 is SGDLS and CDR2 YYNGEE.

The V and J genes are TRBV10-3 and TRBJ2-1, with 7 bases matching TRBD1. Germline loops: CDR1 ENHRY, CDR2 SYGVKD. V shed 6 bases, J shed 4 bases, and the junction held 9 bases outside the gene matches. CDR3 length: 15 residues. The CDR3 DNA reads TGTGCCATCAGCCGGACGGGACAGCAGTACAATGAGCAGTTCTTC. This codes for CAISRTGQQYNEQFF.